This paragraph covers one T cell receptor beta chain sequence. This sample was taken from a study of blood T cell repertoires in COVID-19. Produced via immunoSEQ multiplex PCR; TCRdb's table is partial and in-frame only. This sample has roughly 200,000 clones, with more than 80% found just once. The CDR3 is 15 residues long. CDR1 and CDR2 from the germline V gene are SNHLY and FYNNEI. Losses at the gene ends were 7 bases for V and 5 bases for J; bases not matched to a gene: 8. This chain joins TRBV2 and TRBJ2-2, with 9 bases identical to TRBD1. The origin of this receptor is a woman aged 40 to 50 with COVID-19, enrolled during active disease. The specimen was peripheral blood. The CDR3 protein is CASIYGTGSTGELFF. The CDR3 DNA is TGTGCCAGCATCTACGGGACAGGGAGTACCGGGGAGCTGTTTTTT.